This TCR beta chain comes out of a study of OX40 agonist ivuxolimab in advanced cancers. Study as a whole: Of mixed ages from about 23 to 90 and averaging approximately 60 years, the group was 65% to 85% male.

The CDR3 spans 13 residues. The germline gives CDR1 LNHDA, CDR2 SQIVND (reference sequence). V gave up 1 base and J gave up 6 bases, with 10 bases separating them. Repertoires were generated with immunoSEQ multiplex PCR, while TCRdb's copy carries only in-frame clones and drops some. The sample carries tens of thousands of clones, more than 85% recorded once. J is TRBJ2-7 and V is TRBV19, with D uncertain. This receptor was taken from an adult with an advanced solid tumor such as melanoma, head and neck, liver or kidney cancer. Sequences were derived from CD4+ or CD8+ T cells sorted from blood, sampled in a trial of the OX40 agonist ivuxolimab. DNA of the CDR3: TGTGCCAGTAGTATAGTATCCTTTGCCGAGCAGTACTTC. Translated: CASSIVSFAEQYF.